This entry lists 20 T cell receptor beta chains sequenced from one sample in a study of CD8+ T cells in alopecia areata. Once RNA had been extracted, it was reverse transcribed into cDNA to act as the sequencing template. Sequencing used immunoSEQ multiplex PCR; TCRdb keeps in-frame clones, though not all of them. The record shows approximately 300,000 clones for this sample, with no singletons present. Cutaneous lymph node cells were pooled, and they were sorted using CD4, CD8alpha, NKG2D, NKG2ACE and other markers. Specimen: CD4+ T cells sorted from a lymph node. These TCRs come from a C3H/HeJ mouse with alopecia areata. The strain's MHC haplotype is H2-k.

This clone was seen a handful of times. These gene names are mouse names. The CDR3 extends 4 residues past the end of the read, so its final part is completed from the germline J gene. J is TRBJ1-1 and V is TRBV5, with a weak D call TRBD1 (5 bases). The germline V gene encodes CDR1 LGHNA and CDR2 YNLKQL (reference sequence). The V gene lost 0 bases and the J gene lost 0 bases, with 8 bases spanning the gap. The CDR3 consists of 15 residues. The part of the CDR3 DNA that was read is TGTGCCAGCAGCCAAGATGTGGGGGCAAACACA. This gives the protein CASSQDVGANT. The CDR3 reads in full as CASSQDVGANTEVFF.

This clone was seen ten or more times. The gene symbols are mouse symbols. The read stops 4 residues short of the end of the CDR3; the missing end is completed from the germline J gene. Distinct nucleotide sequences in the sample also encode this CDR3. The chain employs TRBV13-1 and TRBJ1-2; TRBD1 matches 7 bases. V lost 3 bases to trimming and J lost 0 bases; unmatched junction nucleotides: 2. This CDR3 has 14 amino acids. CDR1 and CDR2 from the germline V gene are NSHNY and SYGAGN. CDR3 protein: CASSAGTANSDYTF. The sequenced part of the CDR3 DNA is TGTGCCAGCAGTGCCGGGACAGCAAACTCC.

Points on this clone: These gene names are mouse names. Sequencing ends 4 residues short of the CDR3 end; the germline J gene provides the rest. The rearrangement uses TRBV4 and TRBJ2-5, with D perhaps TRBD1 (6 bases). The CDR3 consists of 13 residues. The germline gives CDR1 LGHDT, CDR2 YNNKQL (reference sequence). The CDR3 bases that were read are TGTGCCAGCAGCTCCAGGGGCGGGGAC. As protein: CASSSRGGD. The whole CDR3 sequence reads CASSSRGGDTQYF.

This clone was recorded many times. Gene names refer to mouse genes. The read finishes 4 residues shy of the CDR3 end, and the germline J gene is used to complete it. J is TRBJ1-1 and V is TRBV17; D uncertain. V was clipped by 5 bases and J by 1 base, with 5 bases between them. The CDR3 is made up of 12 amino acids. The germline V gene encodes CDR1 MNHDT and CDR2 YYDKIL. Incomplete CDR3 DNA: TGTGCTAGCAGTCCAAAAAACACA. This translates into CASSPKNT. The complete CDR3 reads CASSPKNTEVFF.

This clone was detected only a few times. Gene names are mouse gene names. Sequencing ends 4 residues short of the CDR3 end; the germline J gene provides the rest. The gene calls are TRBV13-1 and TRBJ2-2, with TRBD2 as a possible D gene (6 bases). V lost 0 bases, J lost 0 bases, and 6 bases lay in between. Germline CDR1 and CDR2: NSHNY and SYGAGN. The CDR3 has 15 amino acids. CDR3 bases read: TGTGCCAGCAGTGATGACTGGGCAAACACCGGG. Its translation is CASSDDWANTG. The whole CDR3 protein is CASSDDWANTGQLYF.

Only a few counts were recorded for this clone. These gene names are mouse names. The read falls 4 residues short of the CDR3 end, and the missing part is taken from the germline J gene. The same CDR3 is also encoded by other DNA sequences in this sample. The V and J genes are TRBV5 and TRBJ2-3; maybe TRBD2 (7 bases). The CDR3 totals 16 residues. The germline CDR1 and CDR2 sequences are LGHNA and YNLKQL (reference sequence). V was pared by 0 bases and J by 0 bases, with 10 bases between. The DNA read from the CDR3 is TGTGCCAGCAGCCAAGAGAGGGGGGGTAGTGCAGAA. Translated, it gives CASSQERGGSAE. Given in full, the CDR3 is CASSQERGGSAETLYF.

A word on this clone: Genes here carry mouse names. The read finishes 4 residues shy of the CDR3 end, and the germline J gene is used to complete it. This sample also contains other DNA sequences that code for the same CDR3. J is TRBJ1-2 and V is TRBV1; 7 nucleotides agree with TRBD1. The CDR3 is 15 residues long. V lost 0 bases and J lost 2; bases outside the gene matches: 3. Germline lookup yields CDR1 NSQYPW and CDR2 LRSPGD (reference sequence). The CDR3 here is CTCSADSGGNSDYTF. Partial CDR3 DNA: TGCACCTGCAGTGCAGATTCAGGGGGGAACTCC.

A few counts support this clone. All gene names here are mouse names. Read sequence stops 4 residues before the CDR3 end, and the germline J gene provides the missing end. The chain couples TRBV5 to TRBJ2-7, with 9 positions matching TRBD1. The CDR3 totals 14 residues. Germline CDR1 and CDR2: LGHNA and YNLKQL (reference sequence). CDR3 DNA (partial): TGTGCCAGCAGCCACCCTCGGGACAGGGAT. Its translation: CASSHPRDRD. The whole CDR3 protein is CASSHPRDRDEQYF.

This clone was counted only a few times. Genes and germline are mouse. Sequencing ends 4 residues short of the CDR3 end; the germline J gene provides the rest. The chain couples TRBV13-2 to TRBJ2-2; D unclear. Germline V lookup: CDR1 NNHNN, CDR2 SYGAGS (reference sequence). This CDR3 is 14 amino acids long. Trimming removed 2 bases from V and 1 base from J, with 6 bases in between. CDR3 bases read: TGTGCCAGCGGTGACAAAAGAAACACCGGG. This sequence encodes CASGDKRNTG. The CDR3 in its entirety is CASGDKRNTGQLYF.

Of note for this clone: Mouse names are used for the genes. The CDR3 end is not reached by the read, which stops 4 residues before it; the germline J gene fills it in. V and J are TRBV13-1 and TRBJ2-2, with D possibly being TRBD2 (5 bases). From germline, CDR1 is NSHNY and CDR2 SYGAGN. The CDR3 loop spans 15 amino acids. The V gene lost 4 bases and the J gene lost 0 bases, with 10 bases spanning the gap. The DNA read from the CDR3 is TGTGCCAGCAGTCGCGGACTTTCAAACACCGGG. It encodes CASSRGLSNTG. The complete CDR3 reads CASSRGLSNTGQLYF.

The table lists this clone with a few counts. The germline and genes are mouse ones. The read finishes 4 residues shy of the CDR3 end, and the germline J gene is used to complete it. The chain combines TRBV13-1 with TRBJ2-4, with 10 bases aligning to TRBD2. Losses at the gene ends were 2 bases for V and 1 base for J; bases not matched to a gene: 1. The CDR3 has 15 residues. Germline loops: CDR1 NSHNY, CDR2 SYGAGN. CDR3 bases read: TGTGCCAGCAGTGACTGGGGGGGCGGTCAAAAC. Its translation is CASSDWGGGQN. The CDR3 in full is CASSDWGGGQNTLYF.

This clone came up a few times. Mouse names are used for the genes. The CDR3 goes on 3 residues after the read ends, and that part is filled in from the germline J gene. This chain joins TRBV19 and TRBJ1-6; the D gene is possibly TRBD1 (6 bases). TRBJ1-6 is flagged as an ORF with uncertain function. The CDR3 is 14 residues long. Germline V gene sequence: CDR1 FNHDT, CDR2 SITEND (reference sequence). V was clipped by 4 bases and J by 7 bases, with 12 bases between them. This chain's CDR3 is CASSLTGGNSPLYF. CDR3 bases read: TGTGCCAGCAGTCTGACAGGTGGAAATTCGCCC.

Points on this clone: These gene names are mouse names. The read terminates 4 residues before the CDR3 end, so the remaining end is supplied by the germline J gene. The V gene is TRBV5, the J gene TRBJ2-5, with 9 bases lining up with TRBD2. The CDR3 contains 15 residues. V gave up 3 bases and J gave up 0 bases; unmatched junction bases: 1. CDR1 and CDR2 (germline): LGHNA, YNLKQL (reference sequence). The CDR3 reads CASSQGLGNQDTQYF. The sequenced part of the CDR3 DNA is TGTGCCAGCAGCCAGGGACTGGGTAACCAAGAC.

This clone has more than one count but fewer than ten. Mouse germline and gene names are used. The read stops 4 residues short of the end of the CDR3; the missing end is completed from the germline J gene. The V call is TRBV1, the J call TRBJ2-3, with TRBD2 matching 11 bases. Germline-derived CDR1 and CDR2 are NSQYPW and LRSPGD (reference sequence). V was clipped by 5 bases and J by 0 bases; unmatched bases: 7. The CDR3 extends over 17 amino acids. The DNA read from the CDR3 is TGCACCTGCAGTTCCGGGACTGGGGGTCCTAGTGCAGAA. The encoded protein is CTCSSGTGGPSAE. The CDR3 in full is CTCSSGTGGPSAETLYF.

Regarding this clone: The gene names given are mouse names. The DNA ends 4 residues before the CDR3 does, and the rest of the CDR3 is filled in from the germline J gene. The V and J genes are TRBV13-2 and TRBJ1-1; TRBD1 agrees at 7 bases. From germline, CDR1 is NNHNN and CDR2 SYGAGS (reference sequence). The CDR3 spans 14 residues. The covered CDR3 bases are TGTGCCAGCGGTGTTGGAGGGGGCGGTACA. Its translation: CASGVGGGGT. The entire CDR3 protein reads CASGVGGGGTEVFF.

A note on this clone: Mouse gene names and germline throughout. The CDR3 is cut off 4 residues early in the read; its end comes from the germline J gene. The gene calls are TRBV19 and TRBJ2-2; TRBD2 aligns across 9 bases. Germline V gives CDR1 FNHDT, CDR2 SITEND (reference sequence). This CDR3 has 17 residues. With V trimmed by 2 bases and J by 2 bases, 7 bases remained unmatched. This CDR3 is CASSMDGWGGNTGQLYF. Partial CDR3 DNA: TGTGCCAGCAGTATGGATGGCTGGGGGGGTAACACCGGG. Variable domain in full (rest from reference TRBV19 and TRBJ2-2): GGIITQTPKFLIGQEGQKLTLKCQQNFNHDTMYWYRQDSGKGLRLIYYSITENDLQKGDLSEGYDASREKKSSFSLTVTSAQKNEMAVFLCASSMDGWGGNTGQLYFGEGSKLTVL.

This clone was seen more than once but under ten times. Gene names and germline match the mouse. The read halts 4 residues ahead of the CDR3 end, with the missing end drawn from the germline J gene. This chain uses TRBV17 with TRBJ2-1; 9 bases align to TRBD2. The germline CDR1 and CDR2 sequences are MNHDT and YYDKIL. The CDR3 is 17 amino acids. V was pared by 0 bases and J by 3 bases, with 6 bases of the junction left unmatched. This CDR3 is CASSRDRAGGGYAEQFF. The sequenced part of the CDR3 DNA is TGTGCTAGCAGTAGAGATCGGGCTGGGGGGGGCTATGCT.

Comment on this clone: The listed genes are named as in mouse. The read falls 4 residues short of the CDR3 end, and the missing part is taken from the germline J gene. The chain links TRBV17 to TRBJ2-1; 10 nucleotides match TRBD2. The CDR3 runs to 15 residues. Unmatched junction bases numbered 4, after V lost 5 bases and J lost 3 bases. Per the germline V gene, CDR1 is MNHDT and CDR2 is YYDKIL. The CDR3 is CASSPTGGPYAEQFF. The sequenced part of the CDR3 DNA is TGTGCTAGCAGTCCGACTGGGGGGCCCTATGCT. Together with reference TRBV17 and TRBJ2-1, the CDR3 gives the full variable domain: DTTVKQNPRYKLARVGKPVNLICSQTMNHDTMYWYQKKPNQAPKLLLFYYDKILNREADTFEKFQSSRPNNSFCSLYIGSAGLEYSAMYLCASSPTGGPYAEQFFGPGTRLTVL.

This clone was counted a few times. Any gene name here is a mouse gene name. The read ends 4 residues shy of where the CDR3 ends; the end is completed using the germline J gene. Other DNA sequences in the same sample also yield this CDR3. The V gene is TRBV1, the J gene TRBJ2-7; 12 nucleotides align to TRBD2. V lost 6 bases to trimming and J lost 3 bases; unmatched junction nucleotides: 0. In germline, CDR1 is NSQYPW, CDR2 LRSPGD (reference sequence). There are 13 residues in the CDR3. The CDR3 loop reads CTCRDWGGYEQYF. The sequenced part of the CDR3 DNA is TGCACCTGCAGGGACTGGGGGGGCTAT.

This clone was seen only a few times. Gene and germline names: mouse. From the germline J gene comes the end of the CDR3, since the read stops 4 residues before it. Other nucleotide sequences in the sample specify the same CDR3. The chain joins TRBV5 to TRBJ2-5; 8 bases map to TRBD2. Germline trimming cut 3 bases from V and 1 base from J; bases unmatched to any gene: 0. The CDR3 length is 14 residues. Germline lookup yields CDR1 LGHNA and CDR2 YNLKQL (reference sequence). The CDR3 loop is CASSQTGDQDTQYF. The sequenced CDR3 bases are TGTGCCAGCAGCCAGACTGGGGACCAAGAC.